This is a list of T cell receptor beta chains from one sample in a study of cytomegalovirus exposure and HLA in healthy donors. Profiling relied on immunoSEQ multiplex PCR, and the TCRdb table lists in-frame clones only, not all of them. The repertoire holds 150,000 to 200,000 clones, with 81% as singletons. Sequenced sample: PBMCs. The origin of the receptors is a woman aged 18 to 35 in good health and CMV-seropositive. CDR3s include the opening cysteine and the closing phenylalanine or tryptophan. Each record gives: V gene, J gene, CDR3 protein.

V: TRBV5-1
J: TRBJ1-3
CDR3: CASSSGARVGGNTIYF

V: TRBV28
J: TRBJ2-2
CDR3: CASSSPSPPDTGELFF

V: TRBV14
J: TRBJ1-4
CDR3: CAITGSPGEKLFF

V: TRBV11-2
J: TRBJ2-7
CDR3: CASSLSGSYEQYF

V: TRBV5-1
J: TRBJ2-1
CDR3: CASSSSAINPYNEQFF

V: TRBV9
J: TRBJ2-5
CDR3: CASSGGLAAETQYF

V: TRBV21-1
J: TRBJ2-7
CDR3: CASPYRDLTYEQYF

V: TRBV5-6
J: TRBJ1-1
CDR3: CASMLGAPGNTEAFF

V: TRBV2
J: TRBJ2-7
CDR3: CASSDYRGYEQYF

V: TRBV7-9
J: TRBJ2-2
CDR3: CASIPAGGANTGELFF

V: TRBV4-2
J: TRBJ2-7
CDR3: CASSQDSGANEQYF

V: TRBV5-1
J: TRBJ2-4
CDR3: CASSSGTGGAKNIQYF

V: TRBV9
J: TRBJ1-4
CDR3: CASSGTGTGNEKLFF

V: TRBV6-1
J: TRBJ2-7
CDR3: CASSEYPGTGSEEQYF

V: TRBV7-2
J: TRBJ1-5
CDR3: CASSNTGPNQPQHF

V: TRBV5-4
J: TRBJ1-1
CDR3: CASSLRVNTEAFF

V: TRBV11-2
J: TRBJ1-1
CDR3: CASSPRGRHTEAFF

V: TRBV9
J: TRBJ2-7
CDR3: CASSVGGATYEQYF

V: TRBV5-1
J: TRBJ2-7
CDR3: CASSVLTGATYEQYF

V: TRBV29-1
J: TRBJ1-4
CDR3: CSAAGTDNEKLFF

V: TRBV2
J: TRBJ1-3
CDR3: CASSPDRAPLGIYF

V: TRBV30
J: TRBJ1-5
CDR3: CAWSDDRGYQPQHF

V: TRBV30
J: TRBJ1-3
CDR3: CAQGTGAPGNTIYF

V: TRBV4-2
J: TRBJ2-1
CDR3: CASTSHNYNEQFF

V: TRBV2
J: TRBJ1-1
CDR3: CASSKEGSTEAFF

V: TRBV27
J: TRBJ1-4
CDR3: CASSLNGATNEKLFF

V: TRBV29-1
J: TRBJ2-7
CDR3: CSVARTGYEQYF

V: TRBV9
J: TRBJ1-1
CDR3: CASSVGARGANTEAFF

V: TRBV9
J: TRBJ2-3
CDR3: CASNPAGYTDTQYF

V: TRBV6-6
J: TRBJ1-1
CDR3: CASAHRGHTEAFF

V: TRBV7-6
J: TRBJ1-1
CDR3: CASSHERNTEAFF

V: TRBV5-1
J: TRBJ2-5
CDR3: CASSLGGLSQETQYF

V: TRBV5-4
J: TRBJ2-6
CDR3: CASSLVGSTGANVLTF